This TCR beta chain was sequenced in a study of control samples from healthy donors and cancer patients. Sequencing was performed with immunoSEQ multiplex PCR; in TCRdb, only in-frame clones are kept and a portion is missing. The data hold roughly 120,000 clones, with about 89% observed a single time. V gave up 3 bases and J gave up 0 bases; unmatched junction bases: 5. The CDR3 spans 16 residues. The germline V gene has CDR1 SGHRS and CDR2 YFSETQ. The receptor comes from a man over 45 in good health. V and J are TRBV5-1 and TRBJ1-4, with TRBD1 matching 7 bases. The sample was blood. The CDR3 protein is CASSSGTVATNEKLFF. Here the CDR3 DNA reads TGCGCCAGCAGCTCTGGGACAGTTGCAACTAATGAAAAACTGTTTTTT. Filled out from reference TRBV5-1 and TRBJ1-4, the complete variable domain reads KAGVTQTPRYLIKTRGQQVTLSCSPISGHRSVSWYQQTPGQGLQFLFEYFSETQRNKGNFPGRFSGRQFSNSRSEMNVSTLELGDSALYLCASSSGTVATNEKLFFGSGTQLSVL.